This T cell receptor (beta chain) derives from a study of blood T cell repertoires in COVID-19. J gave up 8 bases and V 0 bases, and 9 bases lay outside the gene matches. CDR3 length: 14 amino acids. Germline loops: CDR1 SQVTM, CDR2 ANQGSEA. Some clones are missing from TCRdb's copy, which holds only in-frame ones; the method was immunoSEQ multiplex PCR. The sample yields 70,000 to 100,000 clones, roughly 85% seen once. Sequencing was done on a sample of peripheral blood. The genes are TRBV29-1 and TRBJ1-2; TRBD1 aligns across 7 bases. This clonotype was sampled from a human donor in a cohort sampled during active COVID-19. The CDR3, as DNA: TGCAGCGTTGAAGAGGTCGCGACAGGGAGGGGCTACACCTTC. Its protein product is CSVEEVATGRGYTF.